Below, 14 T cell receptor beta chains from the same sample are listed, as sequenced in a study of vaccination effects on CD4 cells after COVID-19. No antigens are known for them. Sequencing used immunoSEQ multiplex PCR; TCRdb keeps in-frame clones, though not all of them. This table has around 81,000 clones, around 77% appearing once. ViraFEST used viral peptide pools to expand antigen-specific CD4+ T cells before sequencing. Following culture for around 10 days, CD4+ T cells were isolated. Either the mRNA-1273 or the BNT162b2 vaccine was given to participants as two doses. The starting material was CD4+ T cells from PBMCs cultured with HCoV-OC43 spike peptides, obtained after COVID-19 vaccination. Regarding subset: HCoV-OC43 spike overlapping peptide pool stimulation. Receptors were obtained from a human donor who received a COVID-19 vaccine.

The chain recombines TRBV7-9 with TRBJ2-3, with a possible D match to TRBD1 (6 bases). CDR1 is SEHNR, CDR2 FQNEAQ, per germline (reference sequence). The CDR3 runs 14 residues. Deletions cut 3 bases from V and 4 bases from J, with 11 bases between. The CDR3 spells CASSFRGEADTQYF. In nucleotides, the CDR3 is TGTGCCAGCAGCTTCAGGGGAGAGGCAGATACGCAGTATTTT.

CDR3 DNA sequence: TGTGCCAGCAGCGTATGGACTAGCTCCTCACCCACCTACGAGCAGTACGTC. Its translation: CASSVWTSSSPTYEQYV. V usage is TRBV21-1 and J usage is TRBJ2-7; the DNA was not compared with TRBD2, the D call given in the table. TRBV21-1 is tagged as a pseudogene. This CDR3 has 17 amino acids.

The chain has TRBV7-2 and TRBJ1-2, with D unresolved. The V end lost 6 bases, the J end lost 0 bases, and 8 bases lay between the germline ends. CDR3 length equals 13 residues. Germline CDR1 SGHTA, CDR2 FQGNSA. This CDR3 is CASRRQTNYGYTF. Here the CDR3 DNA reads TGTGCCAGCAGACGACAAACTAACTATGGCTACACCTTC.

The genes are TRBV6-2 or TRBV6-3 and TRBJ2-3, with D tentatively TRBD2 (6 bases). V lost 2 bases and J lost 0, with 9 bases in between. From germline, CDR1 is MNHEY and CDR2 SVGEGT. CDR3 length: 15 residues. Here the CDR3 DNA reads TGTGCCAGCAGTTACACCGGGACTAGCACAGATACGCAGTATTTT. Amino acids: CASSYTGTSTDTQYF.

This chain connects TRBV24-1 to TRBJ2-5; D unclear. Trimming shortened V by 5 bases and J by 4 bases, and 16 bases separated the two germline ends. The CDR3 covers 15 residues. CDR1 and CDR2 (germline): KGHDR, SFDVKD. The CDR3 loop reads CATSAPGPLGETQYF. The CDR3, as DNA: TGTGCCACCAGTGCCCCCGGACCCTTAGGAGAGACCCAGTACTTC.

There are a few counts of this clone. This rearrangement joins TRBV30 to TRBJ2-2; D is undetermined. Germline V CDR1 and CDR2: GTSNPN, SVGIG (reference sequence). Deletions cut 1 base from V and 0 bases from J, with 3 bases between. The CDR3 length is 13 residues. The CDR3 is CAWSGANTGELFF. CDR3 in DNA: TGTGCCTGGAGTGGGGCGAACACCGGGGAGCTGTTTTTT.

The rearrangement uses TRBV6-5 and TRBJ2-5; D call uncertain. Trimming shortened V by 7 bases and J by 7 bases, and 10 bases separated the two germline ends. The CDR3 runs to 11 residues. Germline loops: CDR1 MNHEY, CDR2 SVGAGI. The CDR3 region has the DNA TGTGCCAGCAAGGCGGACCGGACCCAGTACTTC. Its protein product is CASKADRTQYF.

This clone has just one count. V is TRBV6-5 and J is TRBJ2-5; D call uncertain. With 6 bases removed from V and 5 bases from J, the gap between germline ends came to 13 bases. CDR3 length: 13 residues. CDR1 is MNHEY, CDR2 SVGAGI, per germline. Here the CDR3 reads CASSRTERETQYF. DNA of the CDR3: TGTGCCAGCAGCCGAACGGAACGGGAGACCCAGTACTTC.

The chain uses TRBV29-1 and TRBJ1-1; 9 bases are shared with TRBD1. J gave up 10 bases and V 3 bases, and 9 bases lay outside the gene matches. The CDR3 has 13 residues. Germline lookup yields CDR1 SQVTM and CDR2 ANQGSEA. The CDR3 here is CSVDKTGGDGAFF. For the CDR3, the DNA is TGCAGCGTTGATAAGACAGGGGGAGATGGAGCTTTCTTT.

The chain joins TRBV24-1 to TRBJ1-5; D ambiguous. Germline CDR1 reads KGHDR; CDR2 reads SFDVKD. Trimming pared 3 bases from V and 1 base from J, leaving 6 bases between. This CDR3 region has 14 residues. CDR3 nucleotides: TGTGCCACCAGTGATATAGGAAGCAATCAGCCCCAGCATTTT. Residues: CATSDIGSNQPQHF.

The V gene is TRBV3-1 (or the pseudogene TRBV3-2), the J gene TRBJ2-5; a weak D match, TRBD2 (5 bases). Germline V lookup: CDR1 LGHDT, CDR2 YNNKEL (reference sequence). Trimming took 0 bases from V and 7 from J, leaving 12 bases between them. The CDR3 extends over 14 amino acids. The CDR3 DNA reads as TGTGCCAGCAGCCAAGATAGAGGGTGGGGGACCCAGTACTTC. This codes for CASSQDRGWGTQYF.

J is TRBJ1-5 and V is TRBV19, with D tentatively TRBD1 (5 bases). The V and J ends lost 6 bases and 1 base respectively, with 13 bases between them. Looked up from germline, CDR1 is LNHDA and CDR2 is SQIVND (reference sequence). This CDR3 has 15 residues. CDR3 in amino acids: CASRTGWGSNQPQHF. The CDR3 region has the DNA TGTGCCAGTAGAACAGGCTGGGGGAGCAATCAGCCCCAGCATTTT.

The rearrangement uses TRBV28 and TRBJ1-1; D remains unclear. The length of the CDR3 is 13 residues. V dropped 7 bases and J dropped 0 bases, with 9 bases sitting between them. Germline V lookup: CDR1 MDHEN, CDR2 SYDVKM. As DNA, the CDR3 is TGTGCCAGCATCACCCCAATGAACACTGAAGCTTTCTTT. Amino acids: CASITPMNTEAFF.

The V gene is TRBV30, the J gene TRBJ1-2; D is unresolved. Germline-derived CDR1 and CDR2 are GTSNPN and SVGIG (reference sequence). Trimming removed 7 bases from V and 4 bases from J, with 10 bases in between. This CDR3 region has 11 residues. The CDR3 loop is CASSPGYGYTF. The CDR3 region has the DNA TGTGCCTCCTCTCCGGGCTATGGCTACACCTTC.